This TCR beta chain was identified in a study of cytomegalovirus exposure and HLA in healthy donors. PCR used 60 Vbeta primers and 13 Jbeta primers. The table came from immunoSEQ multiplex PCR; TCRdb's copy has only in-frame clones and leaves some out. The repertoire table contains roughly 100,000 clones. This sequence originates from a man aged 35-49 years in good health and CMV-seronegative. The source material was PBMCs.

CDR3 loop: CASSLDRGRTDTQYF. The DNA for the CDR3 is TGTGCCAGCAGCTTGGACAGGGGGCGAACAGATACGCAGTATTTT. The chain carries TRBV5-4 and TRBJ2-3; 9 bases align to TRBD1. CDR3 length: 15 amino acids. Germline assignment: CDR1 SGHNT and CDR2 YYREEE (reference sequence). The V and J ends lost 0 bases and 3 bases, in that order; junction bases with no gene match: 2.